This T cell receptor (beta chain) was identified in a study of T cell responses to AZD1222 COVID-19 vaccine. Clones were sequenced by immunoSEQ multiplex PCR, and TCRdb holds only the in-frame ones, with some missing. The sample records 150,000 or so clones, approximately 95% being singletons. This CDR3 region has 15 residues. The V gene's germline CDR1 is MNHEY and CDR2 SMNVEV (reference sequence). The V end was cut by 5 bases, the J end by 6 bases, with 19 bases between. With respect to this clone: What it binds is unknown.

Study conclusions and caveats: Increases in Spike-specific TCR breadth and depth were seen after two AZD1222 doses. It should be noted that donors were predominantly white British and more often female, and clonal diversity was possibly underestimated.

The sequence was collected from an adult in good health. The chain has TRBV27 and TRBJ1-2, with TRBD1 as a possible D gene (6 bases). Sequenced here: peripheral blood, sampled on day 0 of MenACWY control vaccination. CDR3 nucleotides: TGTGCCAGCAGTGACCCAGGGGCCGCCAGGGATGGCTACACCTTC. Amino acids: CASSDPGAARDGYTF.